Below, 14 T cell receptor beta chains from the same sample are listed, as sequenced in a study of cytotoxic CD8 clonotypes in ibrutinib-treated CLL. This table comes from immunoSEQ multiplex PCR, and its TCRdb copy is limited to in-frame clones, with some not included. The sample has about 160,000 clones; roughly four fifths are singletons. Sequencing used PBMCs, obtained after 12 months of ibrutinib treatment. The receptor set was obtained from a human donor with chronic lymphocytic leukemia.

V usage is TRBV6-6 and J usage is TRBJ2-3, with D unresolved. The CDR3 contains 16 residues. Per germline, CDR1 MNHNY and CDR2 SVGAGI (reference sequence). Trimming removed 4 bases from V and 2 bases from J, with 16 bases in between. Here the CDR3 DNA reads TGTGCCAGCAGTTCCCCACTAACGCCGACCACAGATACGCAGTATTTT. This sequence encodes CASSSPLTPTTDTQYF.

The genes are TRBV6-5 and TRBJ2-7; a possible D gene is TRBD1 (6 bases). The CDR3 has 14 residues. Trimming took off 6 bases at V and 4 bases at J, with 16 bases between the two ends. Per the germline V gene, CDR1 is MNHEY and CDR2 is SVGAGI. The CDR3 loop reads CASSSRVRGYEQYF. CDR3 coding DNA: TGTGCCAGCAGCTCCCGGGTCAGGGGATACGAGCAGTACTTC.

Points on this clone: Possible read error: a much larger clone is one base away. This chain connects TRBV27 to TRBJ1-2; D is unclear. This CDR3 contains 16 residues. Germline loops: CDR1 MNHEY, CDR2 SMNVEV (reference sequence). V was shortened by 5 bases and J by 5 bases, with 21 bases between the two germline ends. The CDR3 bases are TGTGCCAGCAGTCCGACCCCCCGGGCGACGGTATATGGCTACACCTTC. This sequence encodes CASSPTPRATVYGYTF.

The V call is TRBV5-1, the J call TRBJ2-7, with D unresolved. The CDR3 runs 12 residues. V was pared by 1 base and J by 3 bases, with 5 bases between. Per germline, CDR1 SGHRS and CDR2 YFSETQ. The CDR3 loop is CASSLTDYEQYF. CDR3 nucleotide sequence: TGCGCCAGCAGCTTGACAGACTACGAGCAGTACTTC.

The chain links TRBV5-1 to TRBJ2-1, with D unclear. Trimming took 0 bases from V and 4 from J, leaving 8 bases between them. The germline V gene encodes CDR1 SGHRS and CDR2 YFSETQ. The CDR3 totals 14 residues. CDR3 residues: CASSLGQIYNEQFF. The CDR3 nucleotides are TGCGCCAGCAGCTTGGGACAAATTTACAATGAGCAGTTCTTC.

V usage is TRBV7-9 and J usage is TRBJ2-5; 9 bases align to TRBD2. Losses at the gene ends were 1 base for V and 2 bases for J; bases not matched to a gene: 11. CDR1 is SEHNR and CDR2 is FQNEAQ in the germline V gene (reference sequence). This CDR3 spans 18 amino acids. Written as DNA, the CDR3 is TGTGCCAGCAGCTTAGGGATGTGGAGCGGGGGGCCGCAAGAGACCCAGTACTTC. It yields the protein CASSLGMWSGGPQETQYF.

This clone was found once. This chain uses TRBV28 with TRBJ2-5; D gene ambiguous. Trimming removed 4 bases at V and 7 bases at J, with 13 bases between. The CDR3 extends over 13 amino acids. Per germline, CDR1 MDHEN and CDR2 SYDVKM. The CDR3 DNA reads TGTGCCAGCAGTTCACTACCTTTGGGGACCCAGTACTTC. It encodes CASSSLPLGTQYF. The full variable domain, its missing parts supplied by reference TRBV28 and TRBJ2-5, is DVKVTQSSRYLVKRTGEKVFLECVQDMDHENMFWYRQDPGLGLRLIYFSYDVKMKEKGDIPEGYSVSREKKERFSLILESASTNQTSMYLCASSSLPLGTQYFGPGTRLLVL.

The chain carries TRBV6-6 and TRBJ1-6, with 8 bases lining up with TRBD1. CDR1 and CDR2 (germline): MNHNY, SVGAGI (reference sequence). V lost 6 bases, J lost 6 bases, and 4 bases stayed unmatched. This CDR3 is 14 amino acids long. The CDR3 loop reads CASSYGQGNSPLHF. CDR3 DNA: TGTGCCAGCAGCTACGGACAGGGTAATTCACCCCTCCACTTT.

The chain uses TRBV7-2 and TRBJ2-2; D may match TRBD1 or TRBD2 (5 bases each). The CDR3 extends over 15 amino acids. The V gene lost 0 bases and the J gene lost 4 bases, with 9 bases spanning the gap. Germline CDR1 is SGHTA and CDR2 is FQGNSA. The CDR3 protein is CASSLAGVFTGELFF. CDR3 in DNA: TGTGCCAGCAGCTTAGCGGGGGTGTTCACCGGGGAGCTGTTTTTT.

This chain links TRBV7-9 with TRBJ1-2, with 7 bases aligning to TRBD1. CDR1 SEHNR and CDR2 FQNEAQ come from the germline V gene (reference sequence). The CDR3 is 15 amino acids. Trimming took 5 bases from V and 4 from J; bases not matched to a gene: 10. The DNA of the CDR3 is TGTGCCAGCAGCCAATCGATAGGGGGCGGCTATGGCTACACCTTC. The encoded protein is CASSQSIGGGYGYTF. The full variable domain, rest sourced from reference TRBV7-9 and TRBJ1-2, is DTGVSQNPRHKITKRGQNVTFRCDPISEHNRLYWYRQTLGQGPEFLTYFQNEAQLEKSRLLSDRFSAERPKGSFSTLEIQRTEQGDSAMYLCASSQSIGGGYGYTFGSGTRLTVV.

The chain is built from TRBV6-1 and TRBJ1-6, with D perhaps TRBD1 (6 bases). V lost 6 bases and J lost 8, with 17 bases in between. CDR3 length: 15 residues. From germline, CDR1 is MNHNS and CDR2 SASEGT. The CDR3 here is CASRILGGMDSPLHF. The CDR3 bases are TGTGCCAGCAGGATCCTAGGGGGGATGGATTCACCCCTCCACTTT.

This clone showed up just a few times. The J gene is TRBJ2-1, the V gene TRBV7-2; a weak D match, TRBD1 (7 bases). V lost 5 bases, J lost 6 bases, and 14 bases lay in between. The CDR3 spans 14 residues. Germline CDR1 SGHTA, CDR2 FQGNSA. CDR3 protein: CASSRPGGINEQFF. CDR3 nucleotides: TGTGCCAGCAGCAGACCAGGGGGGATCAATGAGCAGTTCTTC.

The chain uses TRBV9 and TRBJ2-1; TRBD1 might be the D (6 bases). The CDR3 length is 13 residues. Per germline, CDR1 SGDLS and CDR2 YYNGEE. V was shortened by 4 bases and J by 7 bases, with 12 bases between the two germline ends. Written as DNA, the CDR3 is TGTGCCAGCAGCTCGAACAGGGAAAATGAGCAGTTCTTC. Translated: CASSSNRENEQFF.

V and J are TRBV18 and TRBJ2-3, with a tentative D call TRBD2 (5 bases). The CDR3 covers 14 residues. V lost 3 bases and J 4 bases, leaving 11 bases between the germline ends. Germline loops: CDR1 KGHSH, CDR2 LQKENI. CDR3 amino acids: CASSPTGYPDTQYF. CDR3 in DNA: TGTGCCAGCTCACCGACGGGGTACCCAGATACGCAGTATTTT.